Listed here are 24 T cell receptor beta chains from one sample, sequenced in a study of Graves' ophthalmopathy and Graves' hyperthyroidism. Amplification targeted the TCR beta CDR3 regions, with RNA transcripts as the source material. Second-round multiplex PCR followed a first-round RT-PCR using HTBI primers. MiXCR was run by TCRdb on the multiplex PCR reads, yielding one entry per CDR3 protein. The sample has more than 150,000 distinct CDR3 sequences; 30% to 45% are singletons. The sequencing sample was made of peripheral blood. The source is a woman aged 40 to 50 with Graves' ophthalmopathy.

The V and J genes are TRBV7-2 and TRBJ2-7, with D unresolved. V was cut by 5 bases and J by 3 bases, with 17 bases left in between. CDR1 and CDR2 (germline): SGHTA, FQGNSA. The CDR3 sequence is 15 residues long. The CDR3, as DNA: TGTGCCAGCAGCCCGGACCGCTTTTTGAGCTACGAGCAGTACTTC. It is translated as CASSPDRFLSYEQYF.

This clonotype was seen only once. The chain is built from TRBV19 and TRBJ1-3; D not resolved. Trimming removed 4 bases from V and 0 bases from J, with 13 bases in between. Germline CDR1 is LNHDA and CDR2 is SQIVND (reference sequence). The CDR3 extends over 16 amino acids. CDR3 DNA: TGTGCCAGTAGTAAGGAGACAAGGACCTCTGGAAACACCATATATTTT. It encodes CASSKETRTSGNTIYF. Based on the CDR3 plus reference TRBV19 and TRBJ1-3, the full variable domain is DGGITQSPKYLFRKEGQNVTLSCEQNLNHDAMYWYRQDPGQGLRLIYYSQIVNDFQKGDIAEGYSVSREKKESFPLTVTSAQKNPTAFYLCASSKETRTSGNTIYFGEGSWLTVV.

The chain carries TRBV11-2 and TRBJ2-7; perhaps TRBD1 as D (6 bases). This CDR3 is built from 15 residues. The V and J ends lost 0 bases and 3 bases respectively, with 12 bases between them. Germline V CDR1 and CDR2: SGHAT, FQNNGV. DNA for the CDR3: TGTGCCAGCAGCTTAGAAACAGGGTTAATCTACGAGCAGTACTTC. It encodes CASSLETGLIYEQYF. The variable domain in full, completed from reference TRBV11-2 and TRBJ2-7, reads EAGVAQSPRYKIIEKRQSVAFWCNPISGHATLYWYQQILGQGPKLLIQFQNNGVVDDSQLPKDRFSAERLKGVDSTLKIQPAKLEDSAVYLCASSLETGLIYEQYFGPGTRLTVT.

This clonotype has ten or more counts. The V call is TRBV3-1, the J call TRBJ2-5; no clear D. Germline CDR1 LGHDT, CDR2 YNNKEL (reference sequence). Trimming took off 0 bases at V and 5 bases at J, with 4 bases between the two ends. The CDR3 spans 12 residues. The CDR3, as DNA: TGTGCCAGCAGCCAAGATTTCGAGACCCAGTACTTC. Its translation: CASSQDFETQYF.

This clonotype has a handful of counts. The chain has TRBV12-3 or TRBV12-4 and TRBJ1-1; D uncertain. The CDR3 length is 10 residues. The V end lost 6 bases, the J end lost 5 bases, and 4 bases lay between the germline ends. The CDR3 loop is CASRRTEAFF. The DNA for the CDR3 is TGTGCCAGCAGAAGGACTGAAGCTTTCTTT.

This clonotype occurred many times. Just one base apart from a much larger clone, this may be a read error. The rearrangement joins TRBV6-2 or TRBV6-3 to TRBJ2-7; tentatively, D is TRBD2 (6 bases). This CDR3 comprises 13 residues. The V and J ends lost 8 bases and 2 bases respectively, with 13 bases between them. Germline V gene data show CDR1 as MNHEY and CDR2 as SVGEGT. CDR3 protein: CASGEAGTYEQYF. The CDR3 region has the DNA TGTGCCAGCGGGGAAGCGGGCACCTACGAGCAGTACTTC.

This clonotype has ten or more counts. The junction does not match germline at one end; this may be a read error. The V call is TRBV7-2, the J call TRBJ2-7; D call uncertain. The CDR3 loop spans 14 amino acids. Germline V lookup: CDR1 SGHTA, CDR2 FQGNSA. CDR3 in amino acids: CASSLDPLSYEQYF. In nucleotides, the CDR3 is TGTGCCAGCAGTTTAGATCCGCTCTCCTACGAGCAGTACTTC.

This clonotype was counted many times. Here the CDR3 reads CASSSAVGRQPQHF. In nucleotides, the CDR3 is TGTGCCAGCAGCTCCGCGGTAGGGCGTCAGCCCCAGCATTTT. The rearrangement uses TRBV3-1 and TRBJ1-5; D is unclear. The V end lost 5 bases, the J end lost 6 bases, and 14 bases lay between the germline ends. Germline assignment: CDR1 LGHDT and CDR2 YNNKEL (reference sequence). The CDR3 sequence is 14 residues long.

The CDR3 is CASSQSPTGAGQPQHF. Here the CDR3 DNA reads TGTGCCAGCAGCCAAAGCCCTACAGGGGCCGGACAGCCCCAGCATTTT. This sequence joins TRBV3-1 and TRBJ1-5; 7 bases line up with TRBD1. J was trimmed by 7 bases and V by 2 bases; bases with no gene match: 11. The germline V gene has CDR1 LGHDT and CDR2 YNNKEL (reference sequence). CDR3 length equals 16 residues.

This clonotype has ten or more counts. The V and J genes are TRBV24-1 and TRBJ2-7, with D perhaps given as TRBD1 or TRBD2 (7 bases each). The V and J ends lost 3 bases and 3 bases respectively, with 20 bases between them. The CDR3 consists of 17 residues. Germline assignment: CDR1 KGHDR and CDR2 SFDVKD. The CDR3: CATSDGISGGGLYEQYF. CDR3 in DNA: TGTGCCACCAGTGATGGGATCTCAGGGGGGGGACTCTACGAGCAGTACTTC.

The chain couples TRBV6-2 or TRBV6-3 to TRBJ2-5; a possible D gene is TRBD2 (6 bases). This CDR3 spans 15 amino acids. The ends were cut back, 0 bases at V and 2 bases at J, with 10 bases in the middle. Per germline, CDR1 MNHEY and CDR2 SVGEGT. The CDR3 DNA follows: TGTGCCAGCAGTTACTCAGTAGCGGATCAAGAGACCCAGTACTTC. This sequence encodes CASSYSVADQETQYF.

This clonotype was counted at least ten times. V is TRBV6-5 and J is TRBJ2-2; D ambiguous. Per germline, CDR1 MNHEY and CDR2 SVGAGI. V was clipped by 5 bases and J by 6 bases, with 13 bases between them. This CDR3 contains 14 residues. The CDR3 loop reads CASSPMRSPGELFF. The CDR3 region has the DNA TGTGCCAGCAGTCCGATGCGTTCCCCCGGGGAGCTGTTTTTT.

The rearrangement uses TRBV12-3 or TRBV12-4 and TRBJ1-5; perhaps TRBD1 as D (5 bases). The CDR3 sequence is 13 residues long. Trimming removed 6 bases from V and 4 bases from J, with 10 bases in between. In DNA form, the CDR3 reads TGTGCCAGCAGGGGGACGCCAAATCAGCCCCAGCATTTT. Translation: CASRGTPNQPQHF.

This clonotype was recorded many times. The chain links TRBV7-2 to TRBJ1-2; no firm D call. CDR1 and CDR2 (germline): SGHTA, FQGNSA. The V end lost 0 bases, the J end lost 0 bases, and 8 bases lay between the germline ends. The CDR3 length is 15 residues. The CDR3 DNA sequence: TGTGCCAGCAGCTTAGCAACCGTTTCTAACTATGGCTACACCTTC. It translates to CASSLATVSNYGYTF.

This clonotype has ten or more counts. This chain joins TRBV11-2 and TRBJ2-5, with D perhaps matching TRBD1 (6 bases). The CDR3 runs to 14 residues. Germline lookup yields CDR1 SGHAT and CDR2 FQNNGV. V was pared by 5 bases and J by 2 bases, with 12 bases between. CDR3 sequence (DNA): TGTGCCAGCAGCGTCGGACAGCAACAAGAGACCCAGTACTTC. Amino acid sequence: CASSVGQQQETQYF.

The chain carries TRBV6-1 and TRBJ1-1; a weak D match, TRBD1 (5 bases). The V gene's germline CDR1 is MNHNS and CDR2 SASEGT. There are 15 residues in the CDR3. The V end lost 8 bases, the J end lost 1 base, and 17 bases lay between the germline ends. The CDR3 sequence is CASLRDGSGNTEAFF. In DNA form, the CDR3 reads TGTGCCAGCCTAAGGGACGGGTCGGGGAACACTGAAGCTTTCTTT.

Many counts were recorded for this clonotype. V usage is TRBV28 and J usage is TRBJ2-7; the D is unclear. The CDR3 is 13 amino acids. CDR1 is MDHEN and CDR2 is SYDVKM in the germline V gene. The V gene lost 3 bases and the J gene lost 3 bases, with 9 bases spanning the gap. The CDR3 reads CASSFISDYEQYF. The CDR3 nucleotides read TGTGCCAGCAGTTTTATCTCCGACTACGAGCAGTACTTC.

This clonotype was recorded many times. The chain links TRBV7-9 to TRBJ1-1; the D gene is possibly TRBD1 (6 bases). From germline, CDR1 is SEHNR and CDR2 FQNEAQ (reference sequence). The CDR3 runs to 15 residues. V gave up 1 base and J gave up 2 bases, with 11 bases separating them. The CDR3 DNA follows: TGTGCCAGCAGCTTAGGTCAGGGGATAAACACTGAAGCTTTCTTT. Protein sequence: CASSLGQGINTEAFF.

Ten or more counts support this clonotype. The chain links TRBV20-1 to TRBJ2-5; TRBD2 is a possible D gene (6 bases). V gave up 6 bases and J gave up 3 bases, with 23 bases separating them. The germline V gene encodes CDR1 DFQATT and CDR2 SNEGSKA (reference sequence). The CDR3 extends over 16 amino acids. CDR3 bases: TGCAGTGCCACATCTAGGGGCCGGACGGGGGAAGAGACCCAGTACTTC. This gives the protein CSATSRGRTGEETQYF.

This clonotype is labeled as medium-sized. The rearrangement links TRBV12-3 or TRBV12-4 to TRBJ1-1; no clear D gene. Trimming removed 5 bases at V and 1 base at J, with 11 bases between. The CDR3 spans 14 residues. In nucleotides, the CDR3 is TGTGCCAGCAGTCCAACCCATGGGAACACTGAAGCTTTCTTT. Its translation is CASSPTHGNTEAFF.

This rearrangement joins TRBV19 to TRBJ1-1; TRBD1 agrees at 7 bases. There are 11 residues in the CDR3. Unmatched junction bases numbered 4, after V lost 7 bases and J lost 8 bases. The germline CDR1 and CDR2 sequences are LNHDA and SQIVND (reference sequence). DNA of the CDR3: TGTGCCAGTAACACACAGGGGGAAGCTTTCTTT. Its translation: CASNTQGEAFF. The full variable domain, in which reference TRBV19 and TRBJ1-1 provide the parts outside the CDR3, is DGGITQSPKYLFRKEGQNVTLSCEQNLNHDAMYWYRQDPGQGLRLIYYSQIVNDFQKGDIAEGYSVSREKKESFPLTVTSAQKNPTAFYLCASNTQGEAFFGQGTRLTVV.

The table lists this clonotype with many counts. Here the CDR3 reads CSASTGLRYGYTF. DNA of the CDR3: TGCAGTGCCTCAACAGGGTTGAGGTATGGCTACACCTTC. This sequence joins TRBV20-1 and TRBJ1-2; TRBD1 might be the D (6 bases). Germline CDR1 and CDR2: DFQATT and SNEGSKA (reference sequence). V was trimmed by 6 bases and J by 5 bases, leaving 16 bases between them. This CDR3 contains 13 residues.

This clonotype has a count of ten or more. V usage is TRBV6-2 or TRBV6-3 and J usage is TRBJ1-3, with D hard to call. Germline V gene sequence: CDR1 MNHEY, CDR2 SVGEGT. V was clipped by 1 base and J by 2 bases, with 9 bases between them. The CDR3 loop spans 15 amino acids. CDR3 residues: CASSYYGYPGNTIYF. CDR3 DNA: TGTGCCAGCAGTTACTACGGTTATCCTGGAAACACCATATATTTT.

This clonotype was found many times. The V gene is TRBV6-2 or TRBV6-3, the J gene TRBJ1-5; 7 bases agree with TRBD1. The CDR3 length is 15 residues. Germline V gives CDR1 MNHEY, CDR2 SVGEGT. Trimming at V came to 8 bases and at J to 1 base, leaving 8 bases not matched to a gene. In nucleotides, the CDR3 is TGTGCCAGCGGAACCGACAGGGCCAGCAATCAGCCCCAGCATTTT. Its protein product is CASGTDRASNQPQHF.